The source of this T cell receptor beta chain is a study of blood T cell repertoires in COVID-19. On the study more broadly: Researchers got acute and convalescent COVID-19 samples from the United States, Italy and Spain. T cells, B-cell-depleted T cells, or PBMCs supplied cDNA or gDNA.

This clone was counted a single time. In the original workflow: Cell counts per sample came from amplifying reference gene primers. The data were produced by immunoSEQ multiplex PCR, yet TCRdb's version contains in-frame clones alone and is incomplete. V, J and clone size were drawn from that table, and D and trimming were deduced from the DNA. The table includes 200,000 to 250,000 clones, roughly 84% detected once. CDR3 length equals 14 residues. Trimming took off 3 bases at V and 1 base at J, with 9 bases between the two ends. Germline CDR1 is LGHDT and CDR2 is YNNKEL (reference sequence). This TCR was recovered from a woman of 80 years or more with acute or convalescent COVID-19. The sequenced sample was peripheral blood. The rearrangement joins TRBV3-1 (or the pseudogene TRBV3-2) to TRBJ1-1; D is unclear. CDR3 residues: CASSHGVRNTEAFF. CDR3 DNA: TGTGCCAGCAGCCACGGGGTTAGGAACACTGAAGCTTTCTTT.